Shown below are 10 T cell receptor beta chains from a single sample sequenced in a study of blood T cell repertoires in COVID-19. The assay was immunoSEQ multiplex PCR, and TCRdb's table has in-frame clones only and misses some. The sample lists about 170,000 clones, roughly 90% occurring once. Sequenced material: PBMCs or T cells enriched from blood (not recorded which). The receptor set was obtained from a young woman who had recovered from COVID-19.

The J gene is TRBJ2-3, the V gene TRBV5-1, with a possible D match to TRBD1 (6 bases). V lost 3 bases, J lost 3 bases, and 14 bases lay in between. Germline V CDR1 and CDR2: SGHRS, YFSETQ. This CDR3 is built from 15 residues. The CDR3 DNA follows: TGCGCCAGCAGCTCCCAGGGGCGGTATACAGATACGCAGTATTTT. This encodes CASSSQGRYTDTQYF.

The gene calls are TRBV11-2 and TRBJ2-1, with D possibly being TRBD2 (6 bases). The CDR3 runs 16 residues. With 3 bases removed from V and 2 bases from J, the gap between germline ends came to 14 bases. CDR1 is SGHAT, CDR2 FQNNGV, per germline. The CDR3 sequence: CASSLDLAGTYNEQFF. As DNA, the CDR3 is TGTGCCAGCAGCTTGGACTTGGCGGGAACCTACAATGAGCAGTTCTTC. The whole variable domain, remainder taken from reference TRBV11-2 and TRBJ2-1, is EAGVAQSPRYKIIEKRQSVAFWCNPISGHATLYWYQQILGQGPKLLIQFQNNGVVDDSQLPKDRFSAERLKGVDSTLKIQPAKLEDSAVYLCASSLDLAGTYNEQFFGPGTRLTVL.

The chain is built from TRBV4-1 and TRBJ1-1; D not resolved. The V end lost 1 base, the J end lost 0 bases, and 12 bases lay between the germline ends. The length of the CDR3 is 16 residues. Germline-derived CDR1 and CDR2 are MGHRA and YSYEKL. The CDR3: CASSQVVSVLNTEAFF. The CDR3 bases are TGCGCCAGCAGCCAAGTCGTTTCCGTATTGAACACTGAAGCTTTCTTT.

The J gene is TRBJ2-5, the V gene TRBV7-3; 7 bases match TRBD1. The CDR3 consists of 17 residues. V gave up 1 base and J gave up 2 bases; unmatched junction bases: 10. Germline V gene sequence: CDR1 SGHTA, CDR2 FQGTGA. The CDR3 nucleotides are TGTGCCAGCAGCTTAAGCTCACACAGGGGTGGACAAGAGACCCAGTACTTC. Its protein product is CASSLSSHRGGQETQYF.

The genes are TRBV5-3 and TRBJ1-2; 7 bases are a match to TRBD1. TRBV5-3 is flagged as an ORF with uncertain function. The junction had 9 bases not matched to a gene; V was cut back by 5 bases and J by 2 bases. The CDR3 covers 15 residues. Here the CDR3 DNA reads TGTGCCAGAAGTATTAACAGGGGCCAAAACTATGGCTACACCTTC. Translating it yields CARSINRGQNYGYTF.

This rearrangement joins TRBV30 to TRBJ1-4; D not resolved. The CDR3 totals 15 residues. CDR1 GTSNPN and CDR2 SVGIG come from the germline V gene (reference sequence). V was pared by 0 bases and J by 3 bases, with 11 bases between. Here the CDR3 DNA reads TGTGCCTGGAGTGTAGGTCGGGTACCTAATGAAAAACTGTTTTTT. Translation: CAWSVGRVPNEKLFF.

This sequence joins TRBV27 and TRBJ1-1, with TRBD1 matching 9 bases. J lost 6 bases, V lost 5 bases, and 10 bases had no gene match. CDR3 length: 15 amino acids. Germline V gene lookup returns CDR1 MNHEY and CDR2 SMNVEV (reference sequence). The CDR3 region is CASSPWTGAFSEAFF. As DNA, the CDR3 is TGTGCCAGCAGTCCGTGGACAGGGGCGTTCTCTGAAGCTTTCTTT.

The rearrangement links TRBV9 to TRBJ1-2; D ambiguous. This CDR3 spans 13 amino acids. The V end was cut by 0 bases, the J end by 3 bases, with 6 bases between. Germline V gives CDR1 SGDLS, CDR2 YYNGEE. Written as DNA, the CDR3 is TGTGCCAGCAGCGTAGTGGGAGACTATGGCTACACCTTC. Translated, it gives CASSVVGDYGYTF. Combining the CDR3 with reference TRBV9 and TRBJ1-2 gives the whole variable domain DSGVTQTPKHLITATGQRVTLRCSPRSGDLSVYWYQQSLDQGLQFLIQYYNGEERAKGNILERFSAQQFPDLHSELNLSSLELGDSALYFCASSVVGDYGYTFGSGTRLTVV.

The chain links TRBV5-4 to TRBJ2-7, with D tentatively TRBD1 (5 bases). The germline CDR1 and CDR2 sequences are SGHNT and YYREEE (reference sequence). V gave up 2 bases and J gave up 3 bases, with 15 bases separating them. This CDR3 is built from 15 residues. The CDR3 here is CASSFETARSYEQYF. The CDR3 DNA reads as TGTGCCAGCAGCTTCGAGACAGCGAGGAGCTACGAGCAGTACTTC.

V usage is TRBV5-1 and J usage is TRBJ1-1; TRBD1 matches at 8 bases. Germline V CDR1 and CDR2: SGHRS, YFSETQ. Trimming at V came to 2 bases and at J to 0 bases, leaving 12 bases not matched to a gene. The CDR3 is made up of 18 amino acids. CDR3 loop: CASSFGWGQGAVNTEAFF. The CDR3, as DNA: TGCGCCAGCAGCTTTGGTTGGGGGCAGGGGGCCGTGAACACTGAAGCTTTCTTT.